This T cell receptor (beta chain) emerged from a study of cytomegalovirus exposure and HLA in healthy donors. In the study overall: Earlier results showed roughly 120 million unique TCR beta sequences derived from approximately 170 million T cells.

Points on this clone: Its antigen is undetermined.

The donors were healthy bone marrow donors. The PCR contained 60 Vbeta and 13 Jbeta primers. The method was immunoSEQ multiplex PCR; TCRdb's version includes in-frame clones alone and lacks a portion of them. Of around 200,000 clones detected, 65% to 90% appear once; the ten largest clones hold about 2.3%. Overall study findings and caveats: Sequencing likely produced, as an artifact, a cluster of highly shared sequence variants.

Deletions cut 6 bases from V and 1 base from J, with 9 bases between. Germline V gene sequence: CDR1 LNHDA, CDR2 SQIVND (reference sequence). The CDR3 covers 13 residues. The genes are TRBV19 and TRBJ1-1; D is ambiguous. The source of this sequence is a woman aged 50 to 65 in good health and CMV-seronegative. Sequencing was carried out using PBMCs. DNA for the CDR3: TGTGCCAGTAGCAATCAGCGGAACACTGAAGCTTTCTTT. Translated, it gives CASSNQRNTEAFF.